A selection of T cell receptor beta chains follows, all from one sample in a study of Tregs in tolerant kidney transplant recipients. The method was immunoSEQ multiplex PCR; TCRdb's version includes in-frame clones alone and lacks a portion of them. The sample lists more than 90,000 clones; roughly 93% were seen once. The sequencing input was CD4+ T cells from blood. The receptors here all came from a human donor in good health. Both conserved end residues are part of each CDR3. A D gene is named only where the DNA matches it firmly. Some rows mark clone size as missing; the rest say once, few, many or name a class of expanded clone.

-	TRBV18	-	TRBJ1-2	CASSPGAANYGYTF	TGTGCCAGCTCACCAGGGGCGGCTAACTATGGCTACACCTTC
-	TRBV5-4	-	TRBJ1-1	CASSLSKQNTEAFF	TGTGCCAGCAGCTTAAGTAAGCAGAACACTGAAGCTTTCTTT
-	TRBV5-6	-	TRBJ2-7	CASSLAARTGSSYEQYF	TGTGCCAGCAGCTTGGCCGCCCGAACAGGGAGCTCCTACGAGCAGTACTTC
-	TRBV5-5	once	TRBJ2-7	CASSRTLPPYEQYF	TGTGCCAGCAGCAGGACACTCCCCCCCTACGAGCAGTACTTC
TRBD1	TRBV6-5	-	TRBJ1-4	CASSSRRDREGKKLFF	TGTGCCAGCAGTTCCCGCCGGGACAGGGAAGGGAAAAAACTGTTTTTT
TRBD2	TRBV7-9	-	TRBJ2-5	CASSLRLAGEETQYF	TGTGCCAGCAGCTTAAGGCTAGCGGGGGAAGAGACCCAGTACTTC
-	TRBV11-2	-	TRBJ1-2	CASSPFAADYGYTF	TGTGCCAGCAGCCCGTTCGCGGCGGACTATGGCTACACCTTC
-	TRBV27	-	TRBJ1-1	CASSFKGSNTEAFF	TGTGCCAGCAGTTTTAAGGGTTCGAACACTGAAGCTTTCTTT
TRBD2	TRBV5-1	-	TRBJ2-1	CASSLRTSGSLGNEQFF	TGCGCCAGCAGCCTCCGGACTAGCGGGAGTCTTGGCAATGAGCAGTTCTTC
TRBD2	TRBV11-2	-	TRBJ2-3	CASSLVSAGTSGGGDTQYF	TGTGCCAGCAGCTTAGTGTCCGCCGGGACTAGCGGGGGGGGAGATACGCAGTATTTT
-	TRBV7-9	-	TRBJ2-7	CASSLGQGFSYEQYF	TGTGCCAGCAGCTTAGGTCAGGGTTTCTCCTACGAGCAGTACTTC
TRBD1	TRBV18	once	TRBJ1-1	CASSPGQDRGAFF	TGTGCCAGCTCACCAGGACAGGACAGGGGAGCTTTCTTT
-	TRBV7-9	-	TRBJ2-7	CASSLWDSTPFEQYF	TGTGCCAGCAGCTTATGGGACTCTACCCCTTTCGAGCAGTACTTC
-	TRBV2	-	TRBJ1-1	CASWGLGSTEAFF	TGTGCCAGCTGGGGCCTGGGGAGCACTGAAGCTTTCTTT
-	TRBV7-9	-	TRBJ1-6	CASSPPTGGNSPLHF	TGTGCCAGCAGCCCTCCCACCGGGGGGAATTCACCCCTCCACTTT
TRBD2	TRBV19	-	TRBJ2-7	CASRKSSGRTYEQYF	TGTGCCAGTAGGAAGTCTAGCGGGAGAACCTACGAGCAGTACTTC
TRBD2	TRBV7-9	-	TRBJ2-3	CASNPSGGSDTQYF	TGTGCCAGCAACCCTAGCGGGGGTTCAGATACGCAGTATTTT
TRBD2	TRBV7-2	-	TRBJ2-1	CASSLVAGTSGYNEQFF	TGTGCCAGCAGCTTAGTCGCCGGGACTAGCGGTTACAATGAGCAGTTCTTC
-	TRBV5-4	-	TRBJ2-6	CASSLSQASSGANVLTF	TGTGCCAGCAGCTTGAGCCAGGCCAGCTCTGGGGCCAACGTCCTGACTTTC
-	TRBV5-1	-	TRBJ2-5	CASSLGAETQYF	TGCGCCAGCAGCTTGGGGGCGGAGACCCAGTACTTC
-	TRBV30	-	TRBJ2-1	CAWSVGGTGKNEQFF	TGTGCCTGGAGTGTAGGGGGAACGGGGAAAAATGAGCAGTTCTTC
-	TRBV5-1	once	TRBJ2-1	CASSLGDLPLPYNEQFF	TGCGCCAGCAGCTTGGGGGACTTACCTCTACCTTACAATGAGCAGTTCTTC
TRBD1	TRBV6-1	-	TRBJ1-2	CASRGGRGRGYGYTF	TGTGCCAGCAGAGGGGGCAGGGGACGGGGTTATGGCTACACCTTC
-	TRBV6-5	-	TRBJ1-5	CASSSRGLNQPQHF	TGTGCCAGCAGCTCCAGGGGCCTGAATCAGCCCCAGCATTTT
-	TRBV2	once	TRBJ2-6	CASTLSGANVLTF	TGTGCCAGCACCCTCTCTGGGGCCAACGTCCTGACTTTC
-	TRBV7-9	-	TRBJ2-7	CASSNYEQYF	TGTGCCAGCAGCAACTACGAGCAGTACTTC
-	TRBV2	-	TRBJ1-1	CASSSDRNTEAFF	TGTGCCAGCAGCTCGGACAGGAACACTGAAGCTTTCTTT
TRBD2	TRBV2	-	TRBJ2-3	CASSEGTSDTQYF	TGTGCCAGCAGCGAGGGGACTAGCGATACGCAGTATTTT
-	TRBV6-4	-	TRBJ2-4	CASRTSRDIQYF	TGTGCCAGCAGGACTTCGCGGGACATTCAGTACTTC
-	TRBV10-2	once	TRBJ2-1	CASSELRGTYNEQFF	TGCGCCAGCAGTGAGTTAAGGGGGACCTACAATGAGCAGTTCTTC
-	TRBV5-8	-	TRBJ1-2	CASSLLVGGGNYGYTF	TGTGCCAGCAGCCTTCTGGTCGGGGGGGGAAACTATGGCTACACCTTC
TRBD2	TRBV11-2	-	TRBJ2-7	CASSLVSGTSYEQYF	TGTGCCAGCAGCTTAGTGAGCGGGACTTCCTACGAGCAGTACTTC
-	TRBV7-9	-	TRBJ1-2	CASSLARANYGYTF	TGTGCCAGCAGCTTAGCCAGGGCAAACTATGGCTACACCTTC
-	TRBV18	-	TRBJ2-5	CASSPSVGPRSGETQYF	TGTGCCAGCTCACCATCGGTGGGTCCTCGAAGTGGAGAGACCCAGTACTTC
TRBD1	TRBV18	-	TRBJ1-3	CASSPTDRAKGNTIYF	TGTGCCAGCTCACCAACGGACAGGGCCAAAGGAAACACCATATATTTT
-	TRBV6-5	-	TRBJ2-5	CASSYSAASVGETQYF	TGTGCCAGCAGTTATTCTGCGGCTAGCGTCGGGGAGACCCAGTACTTC
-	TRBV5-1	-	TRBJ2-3	CASSLIGVPNTQYF	TGCGCCAGCAGCTTGATAGGGGTTCCAAATACGCAGTATTTT
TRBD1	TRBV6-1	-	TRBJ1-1	CASSAGTGMNTEAFF	TGTGCCAGCAGTGCCGGGACAGGAATGAACACTGAAGCTTTCTTT
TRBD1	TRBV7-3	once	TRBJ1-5	CASSKTGGRQPQHF	TGTGCCAGCAGCAAAACAGGGGGTAGGCAGCCCCAGCATTTT
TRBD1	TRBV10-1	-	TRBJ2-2	CASQLGGQGIWGTGELFF	TGCGCCAGCCAACTTGGGGGACAGGGGATCTGGGGCACCGGGGAGCTGTTTTTT
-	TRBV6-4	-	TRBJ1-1	CASSDSRGTEAFF	TGTGCCAGCAGTGACTCCCGGGGAACTGAAGCTTTCTTT
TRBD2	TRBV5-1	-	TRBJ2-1	CASSPYYSGVTTNEQFF	TGCGCCAGCAGCCCCTATTATAGCGGGGTAACGACGAATGAGCAGTTCTTC
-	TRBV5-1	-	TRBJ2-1	CASSSGTAMPAGEQFF	TGCGCCAGCAGCTCGGGGACTGCGATGCCTGCGGGGGAGCAGTTCTTC
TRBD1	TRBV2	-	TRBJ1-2	CASSVARGDHYGYTF	TGTGCCAGCAGTGTGGCCAGGGGGGATCATTATGGCTACACCTTC
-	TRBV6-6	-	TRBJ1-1	CASSYSGGGASTEAFF	TGTGCCAGCAGTTACTCGGGGGGGGGCGCGTCCACTGAAGCTTTCTTT
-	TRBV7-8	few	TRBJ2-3	CASSPRTAGTQYF	TGTGCCAGCAGCCCTCGGACTGCGGGTACGCAGTATTTT
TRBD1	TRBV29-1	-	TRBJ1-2	CSVEAQQGAGSYGYTF	TGCAGCGTTGAAGCACAGCAGGGGGCGGGGAGCTATGGCTACACCTTC
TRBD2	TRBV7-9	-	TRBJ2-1	CASSLTGLAGPSSYNEQFF	TGTGCCAGCAGCTTAACGGGACTAGCGGGGCCGAGCTCCTACAATGAGCAGTTCTTC
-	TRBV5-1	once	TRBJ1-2	CASSLHRPIGGYTF	TGCGCCAGCAGCTTGCACAGACCTATCGGAGGCTACACCTTC
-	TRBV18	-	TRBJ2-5	CASSPQGYHQETQYF	TGTGCCAGCTCACCACAGGGCTATCACCAAGAGACCCAGTACTTC
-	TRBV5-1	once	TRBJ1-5	CASSAGGVSNQPQHF	TGCGCCAGCAGCGCTGGGGGGGTTAGCAATCAGCCCCAGCATTTT
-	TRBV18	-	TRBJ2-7	CASSPRDILAYEQYF	TGTGCCAGCTCACCAAGGGATATCCTAGCCTACGAGCAGTACTTC